The clone carrying this T cell receptor (beta chain) was detected a few times. Its antigen remains unknown. This entry comes from a study of shared clonotypes between healthy human individuals. The study, taken as a whole, reports: Naive CD4 clonotypes were shared across several donors at approximately 5.3%.

Germline V gene data show CDR1 as MNHEY and CDR2 as SMNVEV (reference sequence). This CDR3 is 14 amino acids long. Trimming cost V 6 bases and J 2 bases, with 11 bases left between them. The repertoire was sequenced with immunoSEQ multiplex PCR; TCRdb's copy has only in-frame clones and lacks some. The data contain more than 150,000 clones, 85% to 95% of them seen just once; the ten biggest clones take up about 0.067%. The CD4+ fraction was divided into a CD45RA+ naive subset and a CD45RA-negative memory subset. The sequenced sample was naive CD4+ T cells sorted from blood. Subset in this sample: CD45RA+ positively selected. The chain uses TRBV27 and TRBJ1-5, with a tentative D call TRBD1 (6 bases). The TCR sequence derives from a woman aged 25 to 39 in good health. The chain's CDR3 is CASRLNRGNQPQHF. DNA for the CDR3: TGTGCCAGCAGGCTAAACAGGGGCAATCAGCCCCAGCATTTT.